The 10 T cell receptor beta chains below all came from one sample that was sequenced in a study of blood T cell repertoires in COVID-19. TCRdb keeps only in-frame clones here, not all; method: immunoSEQ multiplex PCR. The data show 55,000 to 75,000 clones, 70% to 75% seen once. The sequencing sample was made of peripheral blood. The receptors were gathered from a man between 60 and 70 years old with acute or convalescent COVID-19.

The chain uses TRBV9 and TRBJ2-2; D remains ambiguous. CDR1 is SGDLS, CDR2 YYNGEE, per germline. V lost 1 base and J 7 bases, leaving 11 bases between the germline ends. The CDR3 loop spans 14 amino acids. The CDR3 sequence: CASSVRDLVGELFF. The CDR3 DNA reads as TGTGCCAGCAGCGTACGCGATTTGGTCGGGGAGCTGTTTTTT.

This clone was recorded at least ten times. The chain uses TRBV3-1 (or the pseudogene TRBV3-2) and TRBJ1-1; 7 bases align to TRBD1. Germline values: CDR1 LGHDT, CDR2 YNNKEL (reference sequence). The ends lost 5 bases at V and 11 bases at J; junction bases unmatched: 11. The CDR3 length is 13 residues. In DNA, the CDR3 is TGTGCCAGCAGCGCCCTTTCAGGGGGTTCGGCTTTCTTT. It is translated as CASSALSGGSAFF.

The rearrangement uses TRBV10-3 and TRBJ2-2; 9 bases fit TRBD1. Germline V gene lookup returns CDR1 ENHRY and CDR2 SYGVKD. This CDR3 is built from 18 residues. Trimming cost V 7 bases and J 1 base; bases outside gene matches: 13. The chain's CDR3 is CAIMVPQSGQGNTGELFF. DNA for the CDR3: TGTGCCATCATGGTCCCTCAATCGGGACAGGGGAACACCGGGGAGCTGTTTTTT.

This clone was detected only once. The rearrangement joins TRBV9 to TRBJ2-5; 7 nucleotides line up with TRBD1. The J segment lost 3 bases and the V segment lost 4 bases, leaving 6 bases of the junction unmatched. Germline V gene sequence: CDR1 SGDLS, CDR2 YYNGEE. The CDR3 loop spans 14 amino acids. The CDR3 spells CASSISGTEETQYF. The CDR3 DNA reads TGTGCCAGCAGCATATCAGGGACAGAAGAGACCCAGTACTTC.

There are a few counts of this clone. The CDR3 is CASSQDLVSTEAFF. Written as DNA, the CDR3 is TGTGCCAGCAGCCAAGATTTGGTTAGCACTGAAGCTTTCTTT. The rearrangement uses TRBV3-1 (or the pseudogene TRBV3-2) and TRBJ1-1, with no clear D. The V gene's germline CDR1 is LGHDT and CDR2 YNNKEL (reference sequence). The CDR3 totals 14 residues. With 0 bases removed from V and 4 bases from J, the gap between germline ends came to 9 bases.

The J gene is TRBJ1-1, the V gene TRBV12-3 or TRBV12-4; D perhaps matches TRBD1 (5 bases). CDR3 length: 13 residues. V was trimmed by 5 bases and J by 4 bases, leaving 11 bases between them. As DNA, the CDR3 is TGTGCCAGCAGTCTTCAGGGCGGCACTGAAGCTTTCTTT. This sequence encodes CASSLQGGTEAFF.

This sequence joins TRBV7-9 and TRBJ2-1, with 7 nucleotides matching TRBD1. Trimming at V came to 6 bases and at J to 10 bases, leaving 12 bases not matched to a gene. The germline gives CDR1 SEHNR, CDR2 FQNEAQ (reference sequence). The CDR3 is 14 residues long. Here the CDR3 DNA reads TGTGCCAGCAGAACGGGGACAGCCCTAGGGGAGCAGTTCTTC. It codes for CASRTGTALGEQFF. Full variable domain (outside the CDR3, taken from reference TRBV7-9 and TRBJ2-1): DTGVSQNPRHKITKRGQNVTFRCDPISEHNRLYWYRQTLGQGPEFLTYFQNEAQLEKSRLLSDRFSAERPKGSFSTLEIQRTEQGDSAMYLCASRTGTALGEQFFGPGTRLTVL.

The chain recombines TRBV7-9 with TRBJ1-1; 11 bases map to TRBD1. This CDR3 is 16 amino acids long. The junction had 5 bases not matched to a gene; V was cut back by 2 bases and J by 3 bases. Germline V gene lookup returns CDR1 SEHNR and CDR2 FQNEAQ (reference sequence). The CDR3 DNA sequence: TGTGCCAGCAGCTTATTCGTGGGACAGGGGGACACTGAAGCTTTCTTT. It is translated as CASSLFVGQGDTEAFF.

The chain employs TRBV5-5 and TRBJ2-1; a possible D gene is TRBD2 (5 bases). The germline CDR1 and CDR2 sequences are SGHKS and YYEKEE (reference sequence). This CDR3 is 14 amino acids long. The germline V and J ends were trimmed by 3 bases and 4 bases, with 11 bases remaining between them. CDR3 coding DNA: TGTGCCAGCAGCTGGGTGGCGGGTTACAATGAGCAGTTCTTC. Its protein product is CASSWVAGYNEQFF. The full variable domain, with the rest looked up from reference TRBV5-5 and TRBJ2-1, is DAGVTQSPTHLIKTRGQQVTLRCSPISGHKSVSWYQQVLGQGPQFIFQYYEKEERGRGNFPDRFSARQFPNYSSELNVNALLLGDSALYLCASSWVAGYNEQFFGPGTRLTVL.

CDR3 amino acids: CATRGQKLQETQYF. Written as DNA, the CDR3 is TGCGCCACAAGGGGACAAAAATTACAAGAGACCCAGTACTTC. The rearrangement uses TRBV10-2 and TRBJ2-5, with D maybe TRBD1 (6 bases). The CDR3 spans 14 residues. The ends were cut back, 10 bases at V and 2 bases at J, with 17 bases in the middle. Germline CDR1 reads WSHSY; CDR2 reads SAAADI.